The 8 T cell receptor beta chains given below trace back to one sample, sequenced in a study of PD-1 blockade in classical Hodgkin lymphoma. Profiled with immunoSEQ multiplex PCR; TCRdb holds only in-frame clones, not every one. Seen here are approximately 20,000 clones, roughly four fifths observed once, and the top ten hold 1% to 1.5%. Time point of the sample: newly diagnosed, previously untreated cHL patient sample. The CD4+ T cells used were purified from thawed PBMCs through magnetic negative selection. Sequenced sample: CD4+ T cells from blood. These receptor sequences come from a human donor with classical Hodgkin lymphoma.

As concerns this clone: At one end, the junction sequence differs from germline, possibly due to a read error. This chain uses TRBV25-1 with TRBJ1-5; D perhaps matches TRBD1 (5 bases). This CDR3 comprises 18 residues. Germline CDR1 reads MGHDK; CDR2 reads SYGVNS. CDR3 protein: CASSGAGRVGKGQSAPAF. CDR3 sequence (DNA): TGTGCCAGCAGTGGGGCAGGGAGGGTAGGGAAAGGGCAATCAGCCCCAGCATTT.

The chain employs TRBV5-1 and TRBJ1-6; D gene unclear. V lost 0 bases and J lost 5, with 3 bases in between. CDR3 length equals 13 residues. From germline, CDR1 is SGHRS and CDR2 YFSETQ. The DNA for the CDR3 is TGCGCCAGCAGCTTGGGGGATAATTCACCCCTCCACTTT. Protein product: CASSLGDNSPLHF.

The chain uses TRBV4-1 and TRBJ2-1; 8 bases fit TRBD2. CDR3 size: 15 residues. Looked up from germline, CDR1 is MGHRA and CDR2 is YSYEKL. V shed 0 bases, J shed 3 bases, and the junction held 1 base outside the gene matches. CDR3 sequence: CASSQDGTSYNEQFF. CDR3 bases: TGCGCCAGCAGCCAAGATGGGACTAGCTACAATGAGCAGTTCTTC.

This sequence joins TRBV12-5 and TRBJ2-3; 7 bases line up with TRBD2. From germline, CDR1 is LGHNT and CDR2 FRNRAP. J was trimmed by 0 bases and V by 6 bases; bases with no gene match: 6. The CDR3 covers 15 residues. CDR3 protein: CASGGSGASTDTQYF. The DNA for the CDR3 is TGTGCTAGTGGCGGGAGCGGGGCGAGCACAGATACGCAGTATTTT.

This chain connects TRBV18 to TRBJ1-5; 7 bases match TRBD1. With V trimmed by 5 bases and J by 2 bases, 9 bases remained unmatched. Germline V CDR1 and CDR2: KGHSH, LQKENI. The CDR3 totals 16 residues. The CDR3 coding sequence is TGTGCCAGCTCATCCGGACAGGCCGGGGGCAATCAGCCCCAGCATTTT. Residues: CASSSGQAGGNQPQHF.

This chain joins TRBV18 and TRBJ2-6, with 7 bases lining up with TRBD1. Germline CDR1 and CDR2: KGHSH and LQKENI. CDR3 size: 17 residues. V lost 3 bases to trimming and J lost 0 bases; unmatched junction nucleotides: 5. The DNA for the CDR3 is TGTGCCAGCTCACCTTACCAGGGGGACTCTGGGGCCAACGTCCTGACTTTC. This translates into CASSPYQGDSGANVLTF.

The chain employs TRBV29-1 and TRBJ2-7; 7 bases map to TRBD2. The junction had 11 bases not matched to a gene; V was cut back by 7 bases and J by 5 bases. The germline CDR1 and CDR2 sequences are SQVTM and ANQGSEA. The CDR3 has 13 amino acids. Here the CDR3 reads CSGPGLGGHEQYF. CDR3 sequence (DNA): TGCAGCGGCCCAGGACTAGGTGGCCACGAGCAGTACTTC.

V is TRBV5-1 and J is TRBJ2-2; D may be TRBD1 or TRBD2 (5 bases each). CDR1 is SGHRS and CDR2 is YFSETQ in the germline V gene. Trimming cost V 0 bases and J 0 bases, with 9 bases left between them. This CDR3 spans 16 amino acids. In DNA form, the CDR3 reads TGCGCCAGCAGCTTGGTAAGGGGAGCGAACACCGGGGAGCTGTTTTTT. Translating it yields CASSLVRGANTGELFF.